One and the same sample provided the 17 T cell receptor beta chains below, sequenced in a study of CD8 T cells in ankylosing spondylitis. Findings and limits, study-wide: Ankylosing spondylitis blood seemed to carry a telltale TCR beta motif made of under ten highly homologous variants.

Their cognate antigens are unknown. TCRdb reprocessed the 5' RACE reads via MiXCR and lists one record per CDR3 protein. This sample has more than 250,000 distinct CDR3 sequences, with around 7.6% found just once. The sequencing input was blood, either unsorted or a sorted T cell fraction (not recorded which). The receptors were sampled from a male donor with ankylosing spondylitis.

The chain carries TRBV29-1 and TRBJ2-1; D is undetermined. Germline lookup yields CDR1 SQVTM and CDR2 ANQGSEA. CDR3 length: 14 amino acids. Trimming removed 2 bases from V and 4 bases from J, with 12 bases in between. CDR3 DNA sequence: TGCAGCGTTGAACCCTCTAGAAGGTACAATGAGCAGTTCTTC. Translation: CSVEPSRRYNEQFF.

The chain employs TRBV6-2 or TRBV6-3 and TRBJ2-5; a possible D gene is TRBD2 (6 bases). V lost 5 bases and J lost 5, with 24 bases in between. CDR1 and CDR2 from the germline V gene are MNHEY and SVGEGT. This CDR3 is built from 17 residues. The chain's CDR3 is CASSTGRKAVTYETQYF. The CDR3 DNA sequence: TGTGCCAGCAGTACGGGGAGGAAGGCAGTCACCTATGAGACCCAGTACTTC.

The gene calls are TRBV20-1 and TRBJ1-4; 9 positions agree with TRBD1. The germline V gene has CDR1 DFQATT and CDR2 SNEGSKA (reference sequence). The CDR3 is 15 amino acids. V gave up 0 bases and J gave up 8 bases; unmatched junction bases: 7. The CDR3 region is CSARDPQGAREKLFF. CDR3 nucleotides: TGCAGTGCTAGAGACCCACAGGGGGCGAGGGAAAAACTGTTTTTT.

Only a few counts were recorded for this clonotype. The chain combines TRBV11-2 with TRBJ2-2; TRBD2 matches 9 bases. Trimming took 5 bases from V and 1 from J; bases not matched to a gene: 2. The CDR3 has 15 amino acids. Germline-derived CDR1 and CDR2 are SGHAT and FQNNGV. DNA for the CDR3: TGTGCCAGCAGCCAACTAGCGGGGAACACCGGGGAGCTGTTTTTT. Encoded protein: CASSQLAGNTGELFF. Full variable domain (missing parts from reference TRBV11-2 and TRBJ2-2): EAGVAQSPRYKIIEKRQSVAFWCNPISGHATLYWYQQILGQGPKLLIQFQNNGVVDDSQLPKDRFSAERLKGVDSTLKIQPAKLEDSAVYLCASSQLAGNTGELFFGEGSRLTVL.

This clonotype was seen more than once but under ten times. The V call is TRBV14, the J call TRBJ2-1; tentatively, D is TRBD1 (5 bases). Per the germline V gene, CDR1 is SGHDN and CDR2 is FVKESK. This CDR3 is built from 18 residues. V gave up 3 bases and J gave up 0 bases, with 18 bases separating them. In nucleotides, the CDR3 is TGTGCCAGCAGCCACCATGCCCGTAGGGGCCTCTCCTACAATGAGCAGTTCTTC. Its protein product is CASSHHARRGLSYNEQFF.

This clonotype was seen a handful of times. DNA of the CDR3: TGTGCCAGCAGTCCTCGACCGGGTGGCTACACCTTC. Translated, it gives CASSPRPGGYTF. The rearrangement links TRBV12-3 or TRBV12-4 to TRBJ1-2; the D is unclear. Trimming shortened V by 5 bases and J by 7 bases, and 11 bases separated the two germline ends. The CDR3 sequence is 12 residues long.

This clonotype was recorded many times. This rearrangement joins TRBV28 to TRBJ1-4, with 7 bases fitting TRBD1. CDR1 and CDR2 from the germline V gene are MDHEN and SYDVKM. CDR3 length equals 15 residues. V was pared by 5 bases and J by 8 bases, with 11 bases of the junction left unmatched. The CDR3: CASSGDRAGSEKLFF. The CDR3 DNA reads as TGTGCCAGCAGTGGAGACAGGGCCGGAAGCGAAAAACTGTTTTTT.

This rearrangement joins TRBV11-1 to TRBJ2-1, with 13 bases lining up with TRBD2. Trimming cost V 1 base and J 4 bases; bases outside gene matches: 7. CDR3 length: 18 residues. Looked up from germline, CDR1 is SGHAT and CDR2 is FQDESV (reference sequence). The DNA of the CDR3 is TGTGCCAGCAGCTTAGGTTCCGGGACTAGCGGGAAATACAATGAGCAGTTCTTC. Protein sequence: CASSLGSGTSGKYNEQFF.

This clonotype has just a few counts. The V gene is TRBV29-1, the J gene TRBJ2-7; D possibly uses TRBD1 or TRBD2 (5 bases each). Germline V gene sequence: CDR1 SQVTM, CDR2 ANQGSEA. The CDR3 loop spans 14 amino acids. V lost 4 bases and J 4 bases, leaving 17 bases between the germline ends. The DNA of the CDR3 is TGCAGCGTTGTGGGGGACGTAGGCGGGTACGAGCAGTACTTC. It encodes CSVVGDVGGYEQYF.

The chain uses TRBV29-1 and TRBJ1-1, with D perhaps matching TRBD1 (6 bases). This CDR3 comprises 13 residues. Germline values: CDR1 SQVTM, CDR2 ANQGSEA. Trimming took off 4 bases at V and 6 bases at J, with 15 bases between the two ends. CDR3: CSVVGGRLAEAFF. The CDR3 DNA is TGCAGCGTTGTTGGGGGGCGCTTGGCTGAAGCTTTCTTT. Filled out from reference TRBV29-1 and TRBJ1-1, the complete variable domain reads SAVISQKPSRDICQRGTSLTIQCQVDSQVTMMFWYRQQPGQSLTLIATANQGSEATYESGFVIDKFPISRPNLTFSTLTVSNMSPEDSSIYLCSVVGGRLAEAFFGQGTRLTVV.

The chain employs TRBV20-1 and TRBJ1-5; 9 bases are a match to TRBD1. CDR3 length: 17 amino acids. V was pared by 3 bases and J by 2 bases, with 11 bases of the junction left unmatched. Per germline, CDR1 DFQATT and CDR2 SNEGSKA (reference sequence). The CDR3 loop reads CSARAGTGLKGNQPQHF. Here the CDR3 DNA reads TGCAGTGCTAGGGCAGGGACAGGGCTAAAGGGCAATCAGCCCCAGCATTTT.

This clonotype has just a few counts. The chain couples TRBV7-9 to TRBJ1-5; 7 bases align to TRBD1. Germline V gene sequence: CDR1 SEHNR, CDR2 FQNEAQ (reference sequence). With 6 bases clipped from V and 4 bases from J, the junction kept 9 bases outside the gene matches. The CDR3 sequence is 15 residues long. CDR3 sequence (DNA): TGTGCCAGCAGTTCAGACAGGGAAGGGAATCAGCCCCAGCATTTT. Its protein is CASSSDREGNQPQHF. Full variable domain (rest looked up from reference TRBV7-9 and TRBJ1-5): DTGVSQNPRHKITKRGQNVTFRCDPISEHNRLYWYRQTLGQGPEFLTYFQNEAQLEKSRLLSDRFSAERPKGSFSTLEIQRTEQGDSAMYLCASSSDREGNQPQHFGDGTRLSIL.

This clonotype has just a few counts. The V and J genes are TRBV5-1 and TRBJ2-3, with TRBD2 as a possible D gene (6 bases). This CDR3 spans 14 amino acids. The germline CDR1 and CDR2 sequences are SGHRS and YFSETQ. Trimming stripped 4 bases from V and 2 bases from J, with 11 bases between. CDR3 region: CASSPGDFTDTQYF. In DNA form, the CDR3 reads TGCGCCAGCAGCCCCGGGGACTTCACAGATACGCAGTATTTT. The whole variable domain, remainder taken from reference TRBV5-1 and TRBJ2-3, is KAGVTQTPRYLIKTRGQQVTLSCSPISGHRSVSWYQQTPGQGLQFLFEYFSETQRNKGNFPGRFSGRQFSNSRSEMNVSTLELGDSALYLCASSPGDFTDTQYFGPGTRLTVL.

This clonotype was picked up many times. The V and J genes are TRBV7-9 and TRBJ2-3; TRBD2 matches 10 bases. Germline-derived CDR1 and CDR2 are SEHNR and FQNEAQ (reference sequence). The V gene end was trimmed by 2 bases and the J gene end by 4 bases; junction bases not matched to a gene: 3. There are 15 residues in the CDR3. The CDR3 DNA is TGTGCCAGCAGCTTAAGGACTAGCGGCTCAGATACGCAGTATTTT. Amino acids: CASSLRTSGSDTQYF.

In its sample, this clonotype was seen a few times. The V call is TRBV30, the J call TRBJ2-1; no definite D call. Germline V CDR1 and CDR2: GTSNPN, SVGIG (reference sequence). This CDR3 spans 13 amino acids. V dropped 4 bases and J dropped 0 bases, with 7 bases sitting between them. The CDR3 DNA reads as TGTGCCTGGAACCCTAGCTCCTACAATGAGCAGTTCTTC. Translation: CAWNPSSYNEQFF.

This clonotype was seen only a few times. The genes are TRBV29-1 and TRBJ2-6; no reliable D call. The CDR3 consists of 14 residues. CDR1 is SQVTM, CDR2 ANQGSEA, per germline. The germline V and J ends were trimmed by 3 bases and 0 bases, with 6 bases remaining between them. CDR3 bases: TGCAGCGTTGAGGGCCTCTCTGGGGCCAACGTCCTGACTTTC. Its translation: CSVEGLSGANVLTF.

This sequence joins TRBV7-2 and TRBJ2-5; 7 positions agree with TRBD2. Germline loops: CDR1 SGHTA, CDR2 FQGNSA. CDR3 length equals 17 residues. The V segment lost 1 base and the J segment 1 base; nucleotides outside the gene matches: 9. CDR3: CASSLGARASGQETQYF. In DNA, the CDR3 is TGTGCCAGCAGCTTAGGCGCTAGGGCTAGCGGCCAAGAGACCCAGTACTTC.